What follows are 16 T cell receptor beta chains derived from one specimen sequenced in a study of cytomegalovirus exposure and HLA in healthy donors. PCR primers comprised 60 Vbeta and 13 Jbeta primers. Produced via immunoSEQ multiplex PCR; TCRdb's table is partial and in-frame only. The sample records roughly 190,000 clones, roughly 80% being singletons. Sequencing used PBMCs. These receptor sequences come from a woman aged 18 to 35 in good health and CMV-seronegative.

This clone appeared once. The gene calls are TRBV11-3 and TRBJ1-1; weak D call: TRBD1 (6 bases). Trimming left V 5 bases short and J 1 base short, with 8 bases between. Germline lookup yields CDR1 SGHNT and CDR2 YENEEA. This CDR3 has 13 amino acids. CDR3 in DNA: TGTGCCAGCAGCCGAGGGGGGAACACTGAAGCTTTCTTT. It translates to CASSRGGNTEAFF.

This clone was picked up one time. The V and J genes are TRBV7-9 and TRBJ2-3; 10 bases are shared with TRBD2. Germline-derived CDR1 and CDR2 are SEHNR and FQNEAQ (reference sequence). The CDR3 consists of 18 residues. Losses at the gene ends were 5 bases for V and 4 bases for J; bases not matched to a gene: 15. DNA for the CDR3: TGTGCCAGCAGCCCAGCGGGGGCTAGCGGGGGATTCGCAGATACGCAGTATTTT. It yields the protein CASSPAGASGGFADTQYF.

The V and J genes are TRBV4-1 and TRBJ2-3; 9 nucleotides align to TRBD2. The CDR3 length is 15 residues. Trimming took 4 bases from V and 6 from J; bases not matched to a gene: 8. Germline V CDR1 and CDR2: MGHRA, YSYEKL. In DNA form, the CDR3 reads TGCGCCAGCAGCCGGGGGCTAGCGGGAAGGGATACGCAGTATTTT. Translation gives CASSRGLAGRDTQYF.

The rearrangement links TRBV7-9 to TRBJ1-2; 9 bases line up with TRBD1. V lost 4 bases, J lost 1 base, and 10 bases stayed unmatched. The CDR3 sequence is 17 residues long. Germline CDR1 is SEHNR and CDR2 is FQNEAQ (reference sequence). This CDR3 is CASSSGTGTGINYGYTF. CDR3 nucleotides: TGTGCCAGCAGCTCCGGAACCGGGACAGGGATTAACTATGGCTACACCTTC.

This chain uses TRBV14 with TRBJ1-1; D might be TRBD1 (6 bases). The germline V gene encodes CDR1 SGHDN and CDR2 FVKESK. With 4 bases removed from V and 0 bases from J, the gap between germline ends came to 15 bases. The CDR3 consists of 16 residues. The CDR3 coding sequence is TGTGCCAGCAGCCCTATTCGACAGGCCTTGAACACTGAAGCTTTCTTT. Translating gives CASSPIRQALNTEAFF.

The rearrangement joins TRBV27 to TRBJ2-1, with TRBD2 matching 10 bases. The CDR3 length is 16 residues. Germline CDR1 reads MNHEY; CDR2 reads SMNVEV (reference sequence). Trimming removed 4 bases from V and 5 bases from J; junction bases left unmatched: 8. The CDR3 loop reads CASSSHSGLANNEQFF. For the CDR3, the DNA is TGTGCCAGCAGTTCCCACTCGGGACTAGCGAACAATGAGCAGTTCTTC.

This chain links TRBV7-2 with TRBJ1-1; D possibly corresponds to TRBD1 (6 bases). The CDR3 has 17 residues. Germline-derived CDR1 and CDR2 are SGHTA and FQGNSA. V lost 4 bases and J 1 base, leaving 19 bases between the germline ends. This CDR3 is CASSSTIPGHRNTEAFF. In DNA, the CDR3 is TGTGCCAGCAGCTCGACTATACCGGGACACAGGAACACTGAAGCTTTCTTT.

This clone was observed a handful of times. This chain connects TRBV5-1 to TRBJ1-1; D not resolved. This CDR3 is built from 13 residues. Germline CDR1 is SGHRS and CDR2 is YFSETQ. The V and J ends lost 1 base and 0 bases respectively, with 4 bases between them. CDR3 loop: CASSLYMNTEAFF. For the CDR3, the DNA is TGCGCCAGCAGCTTGTACATGAACACTGAAGCTTTCTTT.

The chain combines TRBV5-1 with TRBJ2-1; TRBD2 agrees at 9 bases. V gave up 0 bases and J gave up 7 bases; unmatched junction bases: 5. The CDR3 has 15 amino acids. Per the germline V gene, CDR1 is SGHRS and CDR2 is YFSETQ. DNA for the CDR3: TGCGCCAGCAGCTTGGGGGGCCTAGCGGGGAATGAGCAGTTCTTC. Amino acid sequence: CASSLGGLAGNEQFF.

This clone was seen more than once but under ten times. This chain connects TRBV27 to TRBJ1-1; TRBD1 matches 8 bases. Germline CDR1 MNHEY, CDR2 SMNVEV (reference sequence). The CDR3 runs 16 residues. Trimming removed 5 bases from V and 0 bases from J; junction bases left unmatched: 8. CDR3 bases: TGTGCCAGCAGTCCTTCGACAGGGGACTTGAACACTGAAGCTTTCTTT. Its protein is CASSPSTGDLNTEAFF.

The V gene is TRBV5-6, the J gene TRBJ2-2; weak D call: TRBD1 (6 bases). The CDR3 is 15 amino acids. Germline V CDR1 and CDR2: SGHDT, YYEEEE. Trimming cost V 4 bases and J 3 bases, with 13 bases left between them. The CDR3 protein is CASSRSTGYTGELFF. DNA for the CDR3: TGTGCCAGCAGCCGTAGCACAGGGTACACCGGGGAGCTGTTTTTT.

The chain is built from TRBV9 and TRBJ2-2, with 10 bases aligning to TRBD2. This CDR3 is 15 amino acids long. From germline, CDR1 is SGDLS and CDR2 YYNGEE. With V trimmed by 2 bases and J by 10 bases, 8 bases remained unmatched. For the CDR3, the DNA is TGTGCCAGCAGCGTGGGAGCGGGAGGGCCAACGGAGCTGTTTTTT. Its translation is CASSVGAGGPTELFF.

V gene TRBV28 combines with J gene TRBJ1-3; no clear D. The length of the CDR3 is 20 residues. CDR1 and CDR2 from the germline V gene are MDHEN and SYDVKM. V lost 2 bases and J 0 bases, leaving 23 bases between the germline ends. CDR3 residues: CASSLPEMARRGSSGNTIYF. The CDR3 bases are TGTGCCAGCAGTTTACCGGAAATGGCCCGACGGGGAAGCTCTGGAAACACCATATATTTT.

The chain joins TRBV2 to TRBJ2-1; D may be TRBD1 (5 bases). V was shortened by 8 bases and J by 0 bases, with 11 bases between the two germline ends. In germline, CDR1 is SNHLY, CDR2 FYNNEI. The length of the CDR3 is 14 residues. CDR3 protein: CASPDKSSYNEQFF. For the CDR3, the DNA is TGTGCCAGCCCGGACAAGAGCTCCTACAATGAGCAGTTCTTC.

The rearrangement joins TRBV10-2 to TRBJ2-1, with D perhaps TRBD1 (6 bases). The CDR3 covers 15 residues. Germline lookup yields CDR1 WSHSY and CDR2 SAAADI. Deletions cut 4 bases from V and 1 base from J, with 11 bases between. CDR3 nucleotide sequence: TGCGCCAGCAGTGGAGGGGGTGTTTCCTACAATGAGCAGTTCTTC. It codes for CASSGGGVSYNEQFF.

The rearrangement uses TRBV28 and TRBJ2-4; TRBD2 agrees at 7 bases. Germline trimming cut 2 bases from V and 3 bases from J; bases unmatched to any gene: 7. Germline-derived CDR1 and CDR2 are MDHEN and SYDVKM. The CDR3 runs to 16 residues. The CDR3 nucleotides read TGTGCCAGCAGTTTAAGCGGGACTTGGGTCAAAAACATTCAGTACTTC. The encoded protein is CASSLSGTWVKNIQYF.